This T cell receptor (beta chain) appears in the sequencing data of a study of T cell changes during pregnancy in multiple sclerosis. From germline, CDR1 is SEHNR and CDR2 FQNEAQ (reference sequence). The CDR3 is 12 residues long. The V gene lost 5 bases and the J gene lost 9 bases, with 13 bases spanning the gap. The method was immunoSEQ multiplex PCR; TCRdb's version includes in-frame clones alone and lacks a portion of them. Among approximately 60,000 clones listed, approximately 93% were seen once. The chain couples TRBV7-9 to TRBJ1-1; a weak D match, TRBD1 (5 bases). The receptor was derived from a female donor with multiple sclerosis, enrolled in a pregnancy study. This specimen was CD8+ T cells from peripheral blood mononuclear cells, taken in the second trimester of pregnancy. CDR3 residues: CASSRAGGKAFF. The DNA of the CDR3 is TGTGCCAGCAGCCGAGCCGGGGGGAAAGCTTTCTTT.